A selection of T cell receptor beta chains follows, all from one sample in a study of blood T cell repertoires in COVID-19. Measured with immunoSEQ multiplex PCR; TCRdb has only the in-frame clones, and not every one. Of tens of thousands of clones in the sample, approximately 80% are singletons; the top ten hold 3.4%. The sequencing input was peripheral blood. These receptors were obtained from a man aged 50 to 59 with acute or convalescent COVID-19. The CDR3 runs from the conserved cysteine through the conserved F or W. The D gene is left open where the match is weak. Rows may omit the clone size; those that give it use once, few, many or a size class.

CDR3nt: TGTGCCAGCAGTTCTAAAACCGGGGGAGAGACCCAGTACTTC
CDR3aa: CASSSKTGGETQYF
d_gene: .
j_gene: TRBJ2-5
abundance: once
v_gene: TRBV28

CDR3nt: TGTGCCAGCAGTTTACTGACGGGTAAGGAGCAGTTCTTC
CDR3aa: CASSLLTGKEQFF
d_gene: .
j_gene: TRBJ2-1
abundance: .
v_gene: TRBV28

CDR3nt: TGCGCCAGCAGCTCGGGACAGGGTACTCAGCCCCAGCATTTT
CDR3aa: CASSSGQGTQPQHF
d_gene: TRBD1
j_gene: TRBJ1-5
abundance: .
v_gene: TRBV4-3

CDR3nt: TGTGCCACCAGCAGAGATGCCGGGAGCTACAATGAGCAGTTCTTC
CDR3aa: CATSRDAGSYNEQFF
d_gene: .
j_gene: TRBJ2-1
abundance: once
v_gene: TRBV15

CDR3nt: TGTGCCAGCAGCCTCAGGGGGCCCAGGAGCTCCTATAATTCACCCCTCCACTTT
CDR3aa: CASSLRGPRSSYNSPLHF
d_gene: TRBD1
j_gene: TRBJ1-6
abundance: .
v_gene: TRBV3-1/TRBV3-2

CDR3nt: TGTGCCAGCAGCACTCCAGGGTTAAGCAATCAGCCCCAGCATTTT
CDR3aa: CASSTPGLSNQPQHF
d_gene: .
j_gene: TRBJ1-5
abundance: .
v_gene: TRBV16

CDR3nt: TGTGCCAGCAGTTCCGGGACAACTGGAAACACCATATATTTT
CDR3aa: CASSSGTTGNTIYF
d_gene: .
j_gene: TRBJ1-3
abundance: .
v_gene: TRBV2

CDR3nt: TGTGCCACCAGTGGGGTACAGGCGACCGGAGAGACCCAGTACTTC
CDR3aa: CATSGVQATGETQYF
d_gene: .
j_gene: TRBJ2-5
abundance: .
v_gene: TRBV24-1

CDR3nt: TGTGCCAGCAGCCCGACAGGGAACACTGAAGCTTTCTTT
CDR3aa: CASSPTGNTEAFF
d_gene: .
j_gene: TRBJ1-1
abundance: .
v_gene: TRBV5-8

CDR3nt: TGTGCCAGCAGTTACTCGCAGGGGTTCACTGAAGCTTTCTTT
CDR3aa: CASSYSQGFTEAFF
d_gene: .
j_gene: TRBJ1-1
abundance: .
v_gene: TRBV6-2/TRBV6-3

CDR3nt: TGTGCCAGTAGTATAGCCGTCACAGGGGTAAGCAATCAGCCCCAGCATTTT
CDR3aa: CASSIAVTGVSNQPQHF
d_gene: TRBD1
j_gene: TRBJ1-5
abundance: once
v_gene: TRBV19

CDR3nt: TGCGCCAGCAGTGAGTCTCGACAGGGCCTCGTTAACAATGAGCAGTTCTTC
CDR3aa: CASSESRQGLVNNEQFF
d_gene: TRBD1
j_gene: TRBJ2-1
abundance: .
v_gene: TRBV10-2

CDR3nt: TGTGCCAGCAGCTCGGGACTAGCGGGGGCAGGCGAGCAGTACTTC
CDR3aa: CASSSGLAGAGEQYF
d_gene: TRBD2
j_gene: TRBJ2-7
abundance: .
v_gene: TRBV11-2

CDR3nt: TGTGCCAGCAGCTTAGGGACAGGGGGCGCGGGAGCTGGCTACACCTTC
CDR3aa: CASSLGTGGAGAGYTF
d_gene: TRBD1
j_gene: TRBJ1-2
abundance: few
v_gene: TRBV7-9

CDR3nt: TGTGCCAGCAGTGCGGGGGACACCGGGGAGCTGTTTTTT
CDR3aa: CASSAGDTGELFF
d_gene: .
j_gene: TRBJ2-2
abundance: few
v_gene: TRBV2

CDR3nt: TGTGCCAGCAGCTTTGGACAGACCTCTAACTATGGCTACACCTTC
CDR3aa: CASSFGQTSNYGYTF
d_gene: .
j_gene: TRBJ1-2
abundance: .
v_gene: TRBV5-6

CDR3nt: TGCGCCAGCAGTCCCCGGACAGCCAGGGAAGCTTTCTTT
CDR3aa: CASSPRTAREAFF
d_gene: .
j_gene: TRBJ1-1
abundance: .
v_gene: TRBV10-1

CDR3nt: TGTGCCAGCAGCTTGGACAGGGCGTCAGGTGAAAAACTGTTTTTT
CDR3aa: CASSLDRASGEKLFF
d_gene: .
j_gene: TRBJ1-4
abundance: .
v_gene: TRBV5-6

CDR3nt: TGTGCCATCAGCCCAGGAAACACCATATATTTT
CDR3aa: CAISPGNTIYF
d_gene: .
j_gene: TRBJ1-3
abundance: .
v_gene: TRBV10-3

CDR3nt: TGTGCCAGCACCGCGCAGAACACCGGGGAGCTGTTTTTT
CDR3aa: CASTAQNTGELFF
d_gene: .
j_gene: TRBJ2-2
abundance: .
v_gene: TRBV2

CDR3nt: TGTGCCAGCAGCCCAGGGCTCGGGACAAACTCCTACAATGAGCAGTTCTTC
CDR3aa: CASSPGLGTNSYNEQFF
d_gene: .
j_gene: TRBJ2-1
abundance: .
v_gene: TRBV7-2

CDR3nt: TGTGCCAGCGGCTCAACCGGGGAGCTGTTTTTT
CDR3aa: CASGSTGELFF
d_gene: .
j_gene: TRBJ2-2
abundance: .
v_gene: TRBV27

CDR3nt: TGCGCCAGCAGCCTCACGAAGAGAGATACGCAGTATTTT
CDR3aa: CASSLTKRDTQYF
d_gene: .
j_gene: TRBJ2-3
abundance: .
v_gene: TRBV4-3

CDR3nt: TGTGCCAGCAGCCAAGAAAGTTTGGGCGCTATTGGCTACACCTTC
CDR3aa: CASSQESLGAIGYTF
d_gene: .
j_gene: TRBJ1-2
abundance: .
v_gene: TRBV3-1/TRBV3-2

CDR3nt: TGCGCCAGCGGTGCGGACTATGGCTACACCTTC
CDR3aa: CASGADYGYTF
d_gene: .
j_gene: TRBJ1-2
abundance: .
v_gene: TRBV5-1

CDR3nt: TGTGCCAGCAGCGGACAGGGATGGACTGAAGCTTTCTTT
CDR3aa: CASSGQGWTEAFF
d_gene: TRBD1
j_gene: TRBJ1-1
abundance: .
v_gene: TRBV6-2/TRBV6-3

CDR3nt: TGTGCCAGCAGAAGGACAGGGGGAGACTATGGCTACACCTTC
CDR3aa: CASRRTGGDYGYTF
d_gene: TRBD1
j_gene: TRBJ1-2
abundance: .
v_gene: TRBV27

CDR3nt: TGTGCCAGCAGCTTGGTAGCGCTGAACACCGGGGAGCTGTTTTTT
CDR3aa: CASSLVALNTGELFF
d_gene: .
j_gene: TRBJ2-2
abundance: few
v_gene: TRBV5-8

CDR3nt: TGTGCCAGCAAAGGCGCGGGAGGTGAGCAGTTCTTC
CDR3aa: CASKGAGGEQFF
d_gene: TRBD2
j_gene: TRBJ2-1
abundance: .
v_gene: TRBV25-1

CDR3nt: TGTGCCACCAGCACCAAATGGGACAGCGCGAACACCGGGGAGCTGTTTTTT
CDR3aa: CATSTKWDSANTGELFF
d_gene: TRBD1
j_gene: TRBJ2-2
abundance: .
v_gene: TRBV15

CDR3nt: TGTGCCAGCAGCCGAACAGCGGGAGGTACCTACGAGCAGTACTTC
CDR3aa: CASSRTAGGTYEQYF
d_gene: TRBD2
j_gene: TRBJ2-7
abundance: .
v_gene: TRBV7-9

CDR3nt: TGTGCCAGCAGCCGCGACAGGGACAATGAGCAGTTCTTC
CDR3aa: CASSRDRDNEQFF
d_gene: TRBD1
j_gene: TRBJ2-1
abundance: .
v_gene: TRBV7-2

CDR3nt: TGCGCCAGCAGTCAACCGACCTCTACTAGGGGGACCTACGAGCAGTACTTC
CDR3aa: CASSQPTSTRGTYEQYF
d_gene: .
j_gene: TRBJ2-7
abundance: .
v_gene: TRBV23-1

CDR3nt: TGCGCCAGCAGTCCGAGCAGGGAAAATGAAAAACTGTTTTTT
CDR3aa: CASSPSRENEKLFF
d_gene: .
j_gene: TRBJ1-4
abundance: once
v_gene: TRBV5-1

CDR3nt: TGTGCCAGCAGTTCTGCCGACAGCAACACTGAAGCTTTCTTT
CDR3aa: CASSSADSNTEAFF
d_gene: .
j_gene: TRBJ1-1
abundance: .
v_gene: TRBV6-6

CDR3nt: TGCGCCAGCAGATGGGACATAATCGGGCACTCTGGAAACACCATATATTTT
CDR3aa: CASRWDIIGHSGNTIYF
d_gene: .
j_gene: TRBJ1-3
abundance: .
v_gene: TRBV5-1

CDR3nt: TGTGCCAGCTCACCAAGGGCTAGCACGGGCCACAATGAGCAGTTCTTC
CDR3aa: CASSPRASTGHNEQFF
d_gene: .
j_gene: TRBJ2-1
abundance: once
v_gene: TRBV18

CDR3nt: TGCGCCAGCAGTGAACAGAAAGAGACCCAGTACTTC
CDR3aa: CASSEQKETQYF
d_gene: .
j_gene: TRBJ2-5
abundance: .
v_gene: TRBV10-2

CDR3nt: TGTGCCAGCCTCCCTAACCCGGGGAGGAGTGGCTACACCTTC
CDR3aa: CASLPNPGRSGYTF
d_gene: .
j_gene: TRBJ1-2
abundance: .
v_gene: TRBV27

CDR3nt: TGTGCCAGCAGCTTCGGACAGGGACTAGAGACCCAGTACTTC
CDR3aa: CASSFGQGLETQYF
d_gene: TRBD1
j_gene: TRBJ2-5
abundance: .
v_gene: TRBV11-1

CDR3nt: TGTGCCAGCAGTTTAGCGGGAGGGGGTACAGATACGCAGTATTTT
CDR3aa: CASSLAGGGTDTQYF
d_gene: TRBD2
j_gene: TRBJ2-3
abundance: few
v_gene: TRBV6-4

CDR3nt: TGTGCCAGCAAGGGGACAGGGGGCACGAACGAGCAGTACTTC
CDR3aa: CASKGTGGTNEQYF
d_gene: TRBD1
j_gene: TRBJ2-7
abundance: .
v_gene: TRBV6-5

CDR3nt: TGTGCCAGCAGTGAAGTGGCAGGCGGGAGGGCAGGTGAGCAGTACTTC
CDR3aa: CASSEVAGGRAGEQYF
d_gene: TRBD2
j_gene: TRBJ2-7
abundance: .
v_gene: TRBV6-1

CDR3nt: TGTGCCAGCCTCCGGACTAGCGGGGGCTTTTACGAGCAGTACTTC
CDR3aa: CASLRTSGGFYEQYF
d_gene: TRBD2
j_gene: TRBJ2-7
abundance: .
v_gene: TRBV28

CDR3nt: TGTGCCAGCAGGAGAGGGGAGCAGTACTTC
CDR3aa: CASRRGEQYF
d_gene: .
j_gene: TRBJ2-7
abundance: .
v_gene: TRBV28

CDR3nt: TGTGCCACCAGTGACCCGTTGGGGGGGGGCGGCGATACGCAGTATTTT
CDR3aa: CATSDPLGGGGDTQYF
d_gene: .
j_gene: TRBJ2-3
abundance: .
v_gene: TRBV24-1

CDR3nt: TGTGCCAGCAGCTTAAGCCCGGGAGCTAGCACAGATACGCAGTATTTT
CDR3aa: CASSLSPGASTDTQYF
d_gene: .
j_gene: TRBJ2-3
abundance: .
v_gene: TRBV7-9

CDR3nt: TGTGCCAGCAGCTTGGTCTATAACAATGAGCAGTTCTTC
CDR3aa: CASSLVYNNEQFF
d_gene: .
j_gene: TRBJ2-1
abundance: .
v_gene: TRBV5-6

CDR3nt: TGTGCCAGCAGCTTGAGACTAGCGGGAGCCGTCCCCTACAATGAGCAGTTCTTC
CDR3aa: CASSLRLAGAVPYNEQFF
d_gene: TRBD2
j_gene: TRBJ2-1
abundance: .
v_gene: TRBV5-4

CDR3nt: TGTGCCAGCAGCTTAGATCGGGGAACGGGGGGCTACACCTTC
CDR3aa: CASSLDRGTGGYTF
d_gene: .
j_gene: TRBJ1-2
abundance: .
v_gene: TRBV7-2